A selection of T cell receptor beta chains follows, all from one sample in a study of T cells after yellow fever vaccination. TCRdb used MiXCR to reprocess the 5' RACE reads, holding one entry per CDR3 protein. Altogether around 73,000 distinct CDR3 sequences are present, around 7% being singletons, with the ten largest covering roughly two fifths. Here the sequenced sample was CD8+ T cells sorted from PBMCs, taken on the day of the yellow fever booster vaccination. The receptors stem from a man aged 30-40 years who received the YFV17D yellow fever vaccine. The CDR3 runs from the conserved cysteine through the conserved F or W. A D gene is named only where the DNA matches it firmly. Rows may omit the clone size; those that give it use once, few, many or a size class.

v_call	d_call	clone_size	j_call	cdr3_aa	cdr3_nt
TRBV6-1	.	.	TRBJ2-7	CASPNEQGRYEQYF	TGTGCCAGCCCCAACGAGCAGGGGAGGTACGAGCAGTACTTC
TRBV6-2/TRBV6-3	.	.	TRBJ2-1	CASVPEGELNNEQFF	TGTGCCAGCGTCCCCGAGGGGGAGCTAAACAATGAGCAGTTCTTC
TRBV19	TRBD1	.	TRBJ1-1	CASSIDKNRGLTEAFF	TGTGCCAGTAGTATAGATAAGAACAGGGGCCTCACTGAAGCTTTCTTT
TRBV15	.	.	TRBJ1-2	CATSRHRAINYGYTF	TGTGCCACCAGCCGGCACAGGGCAATTAACTATGGCTACACCTTC
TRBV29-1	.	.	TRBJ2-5	CSVEDPSVAPQETQYF	TGCAGCGTTGAGGATCCGTCGGTTGCGCCCCAAGAGACCCAGTACTTC
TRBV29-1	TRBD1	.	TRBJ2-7	CSVGTGTGNEQYF	TGCAGCGTCGGGACAGGAACAGGCAACGAGCAGTACTTC
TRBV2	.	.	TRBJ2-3	CASSEKGDITDTQYF	TGTGCCAGCAGTGAAAAGGGAGACATCACAGATACGCAGTATTTT
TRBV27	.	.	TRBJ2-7	CASAPGQGGFEQYF	TGTGCCAGTGCTCCGGGACAAGGGGGGTTCGAGCAGTACTTC
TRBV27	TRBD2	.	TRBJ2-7	CASSPLGLVGSYEQYF	TGTGCCAGCAGTCCCTTAGGACTAGTGGGGTCCTACGAGCAGTACTTC
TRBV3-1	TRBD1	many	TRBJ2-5	CASSPQGDSKTQYF	TGTGCCAGCAGCCCCCAGGGGGATTCAAAGACCCAGTACTTC
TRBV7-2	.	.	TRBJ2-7	CASSLNGEQYF	TGTGCCAGCAGCTTAAACGGTGAGCAGTACTTC
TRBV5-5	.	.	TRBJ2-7	CASGDTPEQYF	TGTGCCAGCGGAGACACGCCCGAGCAGTACTTC
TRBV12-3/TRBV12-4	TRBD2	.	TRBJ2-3	CASRGGEVTDTQYF	TGTGCCTCACGGGGGGGAGAGGTCACAGATACGCAGTATTTT
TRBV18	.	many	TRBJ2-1	CASSPGPLYNEQFF	TGTGCCAGCTCACCAGGGCCCTTATACAATGAGCAGTTCTTC
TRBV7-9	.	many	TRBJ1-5	CASSSEGGPWDDQPQHF	TGTGCCAGCAGCTCGGAGGGGGGGCCGTGGGACGATCAGCCCCAGCATTTT
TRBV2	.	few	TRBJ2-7	CATGPSGESYEQYF	TGTGCCACAGGGCCTTCGGGAGAGTCCTACGAGCAGTACTTC
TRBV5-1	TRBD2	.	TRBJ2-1	CASSFSGLAGDLFNEQFF	TGCGCCAGCAGCTTCTCGGGACTAGCGGGAGACCTATTCAATGAGCAGTTCTTC
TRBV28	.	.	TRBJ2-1	CANSFYSRRVYNEQFF	TGTGCCAACAGTTTCTATTCTAGGAGGGTCTACAATGAGCAGTTCTTC
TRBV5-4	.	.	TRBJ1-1	CASSPEGYGTEAFF	TGTGCCAGCTCCCCCGAGGGTTACGGCACTGAAGCTTTCTTT
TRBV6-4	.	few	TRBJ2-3	CASSEERGASTDTQYF	TGTGCCAGCAGCGAAGAGCGCGGGGCTAGCACAGATACGCAGTATTTT
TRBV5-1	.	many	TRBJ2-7	CASSLAVGQYF	TGCGCCAGCAGCTTGGCCGTTGGGCAGTACTTC
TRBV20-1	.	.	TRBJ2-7	CSARDAQGEGYEQYF	TGCAGTGCTAGAGATGCACAGGGAGAAGGCTACGAGCAGTACTTC
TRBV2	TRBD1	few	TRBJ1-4	CASGGQGGNEKLFF	TGTGCCAGCGGAGGACAGGGCGGTAATGAAAAACTGTTTTTT
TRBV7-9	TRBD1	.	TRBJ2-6	CASSRDRGPSGANVLTF	TGTGCCAGCAGCCGGGACAGGGGGCCGTCTGGGGCCAACGTCCTGACTTTC
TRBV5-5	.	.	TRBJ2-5	CASSLELAGEETQYF	TGTGCCAGCAGCTTGGAATTGGCCGGGGAAGAGACCCAGTACTTC
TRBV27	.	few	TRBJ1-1	CASRLNTEAFF	TGTGCCAGCAGACTGAACACTGAAGCTTTCTTT
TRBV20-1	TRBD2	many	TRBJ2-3	CSAKREPADTQYF	TGCAGTGCTAAGCGGGAGCCGGCAGATACGCAGTATTTT
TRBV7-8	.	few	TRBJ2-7	CASSLVGRYHEQYF	TGTGCCAGCAGCTTAGTTGGGAGGTACCACGAGCAGTACTTC
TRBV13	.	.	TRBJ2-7	CASSLGSSRDYEQYF	TGTGCCAGCAGCTTAGGATCTAGCAGGGACTACGAGCAGTACTTC
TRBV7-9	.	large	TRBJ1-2	CASSFGRDYGYTF	TGTGCCAGCAGCTTCGGACGGGATTATGGCTACACCTTC
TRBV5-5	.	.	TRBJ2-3	CASSFIGTGTSWTDTQYF	TGTGCCAGCAGCTTTATAGGGACCGGGACTTCCTGGACAGATACGCAGTATTTT
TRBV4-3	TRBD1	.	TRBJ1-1	CASSPSPGTGGTEAFF	TGCGCCAGCAGCCCAAGCCCGGGGACAGGCGGCACTGAAGCTTTCTTT
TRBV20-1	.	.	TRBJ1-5	CSAPTQSDSNQPQHF	TGCAGTGCTCCCACACAATCTGATAGCAATCAGCCCCAGCATTTT
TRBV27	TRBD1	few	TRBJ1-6	CASGDSLSSYNSPLHF	TGTGCCAGCGGGGACAGTTTGAGCTCCTATAATTCACCCCTCCACTTT
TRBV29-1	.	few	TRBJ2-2	CSARTDNTGELFF	TGCAGCGCCCGGACAGACAACACCGGGGAGCTGTTTTTT
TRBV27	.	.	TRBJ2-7	CASRSLSGWYEQYF	TGTGCCAGCAGATCATTAAGCGGATGGTACGAGCAGTACTTC